This TCR beta chain was identified in a study of OX40 agonist ivuxolimab in advanced cancers. Assay: immunoSEQ multiplex PCR; the TCRdb copy retains only in-frame clones and omits some. The sample consists of 30,000 to 35,000 clones, roughly nine tenths of them appearing once. The CDR3 runs to 14 residues. Germline loops: CDR1 SEHNR, CDR2 FQNEAQ (reference sequence). The V gene lost 5 bases and the J gene lost 8 bases, with 16 bases spanning the gap. This specimen was CD4+ or CD8+ T cells sorted from blood, taken in a trial of the OX40 agonist ivuxolimab. The chain recombines TRBV7-9 with TRBJ2-1; D is perhaps TRBD1 (6 bases). The receptor's source is an adult with an advanced solid tumor such as melanoma, head and neck, liver or kidney cancer. In DNA form, the CDR3 reads TGTGCCAGCAGCACTGTACAGGGCAGCTATGAGCAGTTCTTC. It codes for CASSTVQGSYEQFF.